Listed below are T cell receptor beta chains from one sample, sequenced in a study of blood T cell repertoires in COVID-19. The data were produced by immunoSEQ multiplex PCR, yet TCRdb's version contains in-frame clones alone and is incomplete. The sample consists of 160,000 or so clones, 78% of them appearing once. Sequencing was done on a sample of peripheral blood. The receptor source for this set is a woman of 80 years or more with acute or convalescent COVID-19. Both conserved end residues are part of each CDR3. The D gene is left open where the match is weak. A clone size is listed for some rows: how often the clone was seen (once, few, many), or a class if it is expanded.

TRBJ1-3	-	TRBV5-1	-	TGCGCCAGCAGCGAGGGCAGCTCTGGAAACACCATATATTTT	CASSEGSSGNTIYF
TRBJ2-2	-	TRBV9	TRBD1	TGTGCCAGCAGCGTAGAGGGCCTCGCCGGACAGGGGTATGCGGAGCTGTTTTTT	CASSVEGLAGQGYAELFF
TRBJ1-2	-	TRBV28	-	TGTGCCAGCAGTTTGGGCCAGAAGTATGGCTACACCTTC	CASSLGQKYGYTF
TRBJ2-5	-	TRBV3-1/TRBV3-2	TRBD2	TGTGCCAGCAGCCAAGATCAACTAGCGGGAAAAGAGACCCAGTACTTC	CASSQDQLAGKETQYF
TRBJ2-7	-	TRBV6-4	TRBD2	TGTGCCAGCTCGAGGGTAGGGACTAGCGGGAGCGGTGAGCAGTACTTC	CASSRVGTSGSGEQYF
TRBJ1-4	-	TRBV18	-	TGTGCCAGCGCCAAGGGACACCTTAATGAAAAACTGTTTTTT	CASAKGHLNEKLFF
TRBJ1-5	-	TRBV19	-	TGTGCCAGTACCCTTGGACAGACAAACAATCAGCCCCAGCATTTT	CASTLGQTNNQPQHF
TRBJ2-3	-	TRBV19	-	TGTGCCAGTAGCTTAAACGCGGAGCCGTGGAAGTATTTT	CASSLNAEPWKYF
TRBJ2-1	once	TRBV7-9	-	TGTGCCAGCAGCCTATCAGGGGCTGGCTACAATGAGCAGTTCTTC	CASSLSGAGYNEQFF
TRBJ1-1	-	TRBV7-2	-	TGTGCCAGCAGCCCCGTTGCGCTTTATAACACTGAAGCTTTCTTT	CASSPVALYNTEAFF
TRBJ2-1	-	TRBV12-3/TRBV12-4	-	TGTGCCAGCAGTTTAGTCGGGGTGGGCCAGTTCTTC	CASSLVGVGQFF
TRBJ2-7	-	TRBV7-6	TRBD1	TGTGCCAGCAGCTTAGGGTCGCAGGGGGCGGTCTACGAGCAGTACTTC	CASSLGSQGAVYEQYF
TRBJ2-5	-	TRBV2	TRBD2	TGTGCCAGCAAAAGCGGGAGTAGCCAAGAGACCCAGTACTTC	CASKSGSSQETQYF
TRBJ1-1	-	TRBV28	-	TGTGCCAGCAGTTTACACCAGGGGCGTGAAGCTTTCTTT	CASSLHQGREAFF
TRBJ2-3	-	TRBV3-1/TRBV3-2	TRBD2	TGTGCCAGCAGCCGAGAAGTAGACGCTAGCGGGACAGATACGCAGTATTTT	CASSREVDASGTDTQYF
TRBJ2-7	-	TRBV4-1	-	TGCGCCAGCAGCCAAGAGAATAGCAACGAGCAGTACTTC	CASSQENSNEQYF
TRBJ1-3	-	TRBV7-9	-	TGTGCCAGCAGAGACAGGGGAAACACCATATATTTT	CASRDRGNTIYF
TRBJ2-7	-	TRBV7-9	TRBD2	TGTGCCAGCAGCTTAACTAGCGGGAGCTACGAGCAGTACTTC	CASSLTSGSYEQYF
TRBJ2-7	-	TRBV30	-	TGTGCCTGGAGTGTAACGGTGTCCTACGAGCAGTACTTC	CAWSVTVSYEQYF
TRBJ1-1	-	TRBV10-3	-	TGTGCCATCACCTGGACAGAGGACACTGAAGCTTTCTTT	CAITWTEDTEAFF
TRBJ2-1	-	TRBV6-4	TRBD1	TGTGCCAGCAGTGACGCCCAGGGGGCACAGTTCTTC	CASSDAQGAQFF
TRBJ1-6	-	TRBV7-9	-	TGTGCCAGCAGCTTAGAGCCAGGGAATAATTCACCCCTCCACTTT	CASSLEPGNNSPLHF
TRBJ1-2	-	TRBV11-3	TRBD1	TGTGCCAGCGTCAATCTACAGGGGCGGACCGTCTATGGCTACACCTTC	CASVNLQGRTVYGYTF
TRBJ2-2	-	TRBV5-1	TRBD1	TGCGCCAGCAGCTTCTACGGGACAGGGGCGGCCGGGGAGCTGTTTTTT	CASSFYGTGAAGELFF
TRBJ1-3	once	TRBV5-4	-	TGTGCCAGCAGCCCAAGAGGGGGTGCTGGAAACACCATATATTTT	CASSPRGGAGNTIYF
TRBJ1-2	once	TRBV30	TRBD1	TGTGCCTGCACACGGACAGGGGGCTGGGGAGGCTACACCTTC	CACTRTGGWGGYTF
TRBJ1-5	few	TRBV7-2	-	TGTGCCAGCAGCTTAGATGCGGGGGGTCAGCCCCAGCATTTT	CASSLDAGGQPQHF
TRBJ1-6	once	TRBV5-6	-	TGTGCCAGCAGCTTTGGGTGGGGCAATTCACCCCTCCACTTT	CASSFGWGNSPLHF
TRBJ2-3	-	TRBV19	-	TGTGCCAGTACCCTCTGGGGGGCAGATACGCAGTATTTT	CASTLWGADTQYF
TRBJ1-1	-	TRBV6-5	TRBD1	TGTGCCAGCAGACTAGACAGGGGGAACACTGAAGCTTTCTTT	CASRLDRGNTEAFF
TRBJ1-3	-	TRBV7-2	-	TGTGCCAGCAGCCTGGACAGTCCTGACTCTGGAAACACCATATATTTT	CASSLDSPDSGNTIYF
TRBJ2-2	-	TRBV5-1	-	TGCGCCAGCAGCTTGACTAGCCGGACCGGGGAGCTGTTTTTT	CASSLTSRTGELFF
TRBJ2-5	-	TRBV9	-	TGTGCCAGCAGCGTAGAAGCAGGTTTCCAAGAGACCCAGTACTTC	CASSVEAGFQETQYF
TRBJ2-7	-	TRBV21-1	-	TGTGCCAGCAGCATTACGGGACAGGGGGTCTACGAGCAGTACTTC	CASSITGQGVYEQYF
TRBJ1-6	-	TRBV27	TRBD1	TGTGCCAGCAGGGCGGGACAGGGGTACTCACCCCTCCACTTT	CASRAGQGYSPLHF
TRBJ1-2	-	TRBV27	-	TGTGCCAGCAGACGGGATGGCTATGGCTACACCTTC	CASRRDGYGYTF
TRBJ1-3	-	TRBV3-1/TRBV3-2	TRBD1	TGTGCCAGCAGCCAAACCGGGACAGGGGGCTCTGGAAACACCATATATTTT	CASSQTGTGGSGNTIYF
TRBJ2-7	once	TRBV28	TRBD2	TGTGCCAGCAGTTCCCCAGGGACTAGCAGCTCCTACGAGCAGTACTTC	CASSSPGTSSSYEQYF
TRBJ1-1	-	TRBV9	-	TGTGCCAGCAGCGTCTCTGGGAGTCACAACACTGAAGCTTTCTTT	CASSVSGSHNTEAFF
TRBJ2-1	few	TRBV5-1	TRBD2	TGCGCCAGCAGCTTGGCCCCAGCGGGGGCCTACAATGAGCAGTTCTTC	CASSLAPAGAYNEQFF
TRBJ1-6	-	TRBV6-4	TRBD1	TGTGCCAGCAGTGACTCGGGACAGGCTAATTCACCCCTCCACTTT	CASSDSGQANSPLHF
TRBJ2-5	-	TRBV14	TRBD2	TGTGCCAGCAGCCAAGATCTTGGAAGCGGGAGGGGAGAGACCCAGTACTTC	CASSQDLGSGRGETQYF
TRBJ1-2	-	TRBV3-1/TRBV3-2	-	TGTGCCAGCAGCCAAGAATTAGGTCGACAGGAGACCTTC	CASSQELGRQETF
TRBJ2-7	-	TRBV5-1	TRBD1	TGCGCCAGCAGCTTGAACTGGCAGGGGGCCTACGAGCAGTACTTC	CASSLNWQGAYEQYF